This T cell receptor (beta chain) was identified in a study of blood T cells in healthy people across ages (dated by TCRdb to between 2015 and 2016). Looking at the study overall: Template switching captured roughly one uniquely barcoded TCR beta cDNA molecule per two T cells in model experiments. Two additional independent replicas of 1 million unique cDNA reads from the same blood draw were analyzed for two donors (one aged 18 to 30 and one aged 80 or older). Donors were grouped into four age groups: young (average roughly 17 years), middle-aged (39), aged (around 60) and long-lived (approximately 75). To avoid experimental bias, donors of different ages were distributed randomly across sequencing lanes. The study measured age-related changes in TCR beta repertoire diversity using deep sequencing normalized with unique cDNA molecular identifiers. Beyond this particular receptor, the publication reports: Conclusive comparison of naive and antigen-experienced compartments was prevented by the profiling of bulk unsorted PBMCs. Compared with the aged group, more naive CD4+ T cells, fewer expanded clones and increased TCR diversity were shown by the long-lived group, suggesting age selection. Estimates of total diversity from one million sequenced T cells were regarded as lower bounds and underestimates. There was a strong correlation between observed TCR beta diversity and the percentage of naive T cells measured by flow cytometry. The CMV infection status of donors was not known, potentially confounding age-related changes in expanded clonotypes. As age increased, observed TCR beta diversity per million T cells dropped in a roughly linear way, and a significant reduction was already evident by age about 40.

Library preparation employed 5' RACE. A second roughly 6 to 11 cycle PCR used a sample-barcoded 5' primer and a J-beta primer mix. Each TCR beta cDNA molecule received a unique molecular identifier from a template-switch 5' adaptor carrying 12 random nucleotides. Each sample yielded at least 3 million CDR3-containing paired-end reads. All of the RNA was converted into first-strand cDNA using the Mint cDNA synthesis kit, with a TRBC-specific oligonucleotide serving as the primer. Following uracil-DNA glycosylase treatment, all cDNA underwent a first 18-cycle PCR with the universal primers M1SS and BC2_uni_R. In the original analysis: For normalization, 1 million high-quality reads were randomly selected from each sample, with every read carrying a distinct molecular identifier. Reads sharing molecular identifiers were discarded rather than binned into consensus sequences. MiTCR, run with a Q25 quality threshold and the strictest error-elimination algorithm, handled CDR3 identification, clonotype clustering and error correction. A nonparametric unseen species model with Euler transformation was used to estimate a lower bound on total TCR beta diversity. Starting from the raw public reads, TCRdb applied fastp trimming at Q25, assembled clones with MiXCR and retained in-frame beta chains. Every distinct CDR3 protein forms one entry, paired with its most common genes and DNA. The V and J calls were not made by the authors but by TCRdb's processing. In all, the sample holds some 1,800,000 distinct CDR3 sequences, and approximately 39% of those were seen once. In total, the top ten clones hold 20% to 25% of the sample.

The roughly 42 donors, aged roughly 6 to 95 years, were systemically healthy Caucasian individuals from Russia. Each donor gave ten milliliters of peripheral blood, drawn into EDTA-treated Vacutainer tubes. PBMCs were isolated by Ficoll-Paque density-gradient centrifugation, with at least 6 million obtained per sample. Trizol reagent was used to extract total RNA from the PBMCs, yielding at least 6 micrograms per sample. For every donor, flow cytometry on a PBMC aliquot measured the percentage of naive CD45RAhigh/CD27high T cells. The germline V gene yields SGHTA for CDR1 and FQGNSA for CDR2. Its CDR3 holds 13 amino acids, cysteine through phenylalanine. The DNA shown is the 39-base CDR3, in frame from base 1. Trimming takes 5 bases from V and 4 bases from J, and the germline ends sit 12 bases apart. Only a few counts were recorded for this clonotype. No cognate antigen has been identified for it. No base-level quality is on record; no much larger clone is a single base apart.

The sample was blood. The source is a human donor in good health. The chain was built from TRBV7-2 and TRBJ2-7; TRBD1 is a weak D gene call, 5 bases matching. This receptor has the CDR3 CASSQTDLYEQYF. The nucleotide sequence reads TGTGCCAGCAGCCAGACAGATCTATACGAGCAGTACTTC. The reference TRBV7-2 and TRBJ2-7 proteins fill in what lies around the CDR3, so the full variable domain reads GAGVSQSPSNKVTEKGKDVELRCDPISGHTALYWYRQSLGQGLEFLIYFQGNSAPDKSGLPSDRFSAERTGGSVSTLTIQRTQQEDSAVYLCASSQTDLYEQYFGPGTRLTVT.